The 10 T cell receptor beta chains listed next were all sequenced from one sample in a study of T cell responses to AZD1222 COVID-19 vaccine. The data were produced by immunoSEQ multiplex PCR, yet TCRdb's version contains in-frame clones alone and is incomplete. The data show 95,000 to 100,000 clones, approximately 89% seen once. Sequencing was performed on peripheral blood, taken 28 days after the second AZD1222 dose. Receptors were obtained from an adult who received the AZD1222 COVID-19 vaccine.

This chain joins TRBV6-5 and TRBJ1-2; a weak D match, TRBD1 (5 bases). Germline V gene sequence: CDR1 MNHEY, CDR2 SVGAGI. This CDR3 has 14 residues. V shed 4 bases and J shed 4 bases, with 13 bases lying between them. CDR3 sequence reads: CASSFSGTIYGYTF. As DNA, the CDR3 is TGTGCCAGCAGTTTTTCAGGGACCATCTATGGCTACACCTTC.

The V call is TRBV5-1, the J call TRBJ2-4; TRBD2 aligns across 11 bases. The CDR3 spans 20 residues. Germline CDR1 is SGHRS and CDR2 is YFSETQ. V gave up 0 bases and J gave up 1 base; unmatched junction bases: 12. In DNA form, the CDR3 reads TGCGCCAGCAGCTTGGAGTGGGCTAGCGGGGGGCCGGGCGCCAAAAACATTCAGTACTTC. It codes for CASSLEWASGGPGAKNIQYF.

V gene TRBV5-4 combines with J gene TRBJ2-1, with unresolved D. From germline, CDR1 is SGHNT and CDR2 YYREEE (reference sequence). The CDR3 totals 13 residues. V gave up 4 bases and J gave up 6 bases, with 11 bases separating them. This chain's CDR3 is CASSMDGINEQFF. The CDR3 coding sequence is TGTGCCAGCAGCATGGACGGAATCAATGAGCAGTTCTTC.

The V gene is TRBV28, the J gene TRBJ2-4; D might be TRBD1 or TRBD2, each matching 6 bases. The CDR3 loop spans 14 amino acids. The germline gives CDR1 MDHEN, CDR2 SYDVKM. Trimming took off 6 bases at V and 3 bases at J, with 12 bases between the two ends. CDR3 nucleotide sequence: TGTGCCAGCAGCCGGGGGCACGGCAAAAACATTCAGTACTTC. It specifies CASSRGHGKNIQYF. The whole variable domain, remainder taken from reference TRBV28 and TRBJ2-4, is DVKVTQSSRYLVKRTGEKVFLECVQDMDHENMFWYRQDPGLGLRLIYFSYDVKMKEKGDIPEGYSVSREKKERFSLILESASTNQTSMYLCASSRGHGKNIQYFGAGTRLSVL.

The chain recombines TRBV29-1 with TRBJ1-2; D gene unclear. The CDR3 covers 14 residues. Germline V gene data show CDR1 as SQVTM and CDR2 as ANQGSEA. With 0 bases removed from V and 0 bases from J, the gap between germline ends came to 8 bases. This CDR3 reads CSVEDAATNYGYTF. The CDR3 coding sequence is TGCAGCGTTGAAGATGCCGCCACTAACTATGGCTACACCTTC.

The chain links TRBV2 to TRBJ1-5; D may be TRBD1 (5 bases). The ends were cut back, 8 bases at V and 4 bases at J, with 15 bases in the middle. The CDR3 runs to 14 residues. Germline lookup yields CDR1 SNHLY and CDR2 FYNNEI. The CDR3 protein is CASAGTGDNQPQHF. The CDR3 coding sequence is TGTGCCAGCGCCGGGACGGGGGATAATCAGCCCCAGCATTTT. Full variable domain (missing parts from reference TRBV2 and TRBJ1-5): EPEVTQTPSHQVTQMGQEVILRCVPISNHLYFYWYRQILGQKVEFLVSFYNNEISEKSEIFDDQFSVERPDGSNFTLKIRSTKLEDSAMYFCASAGTGDNQPQHFGDGTRLSIL.

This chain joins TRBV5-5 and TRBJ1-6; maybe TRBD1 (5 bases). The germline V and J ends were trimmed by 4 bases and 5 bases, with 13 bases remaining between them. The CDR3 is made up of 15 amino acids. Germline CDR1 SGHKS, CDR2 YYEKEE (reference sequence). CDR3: CASSVRDGNNSPLHF. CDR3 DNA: TGTGCCAGCAGCGTCCGGGACGGTAATAATTCACCCCTCCACTTT.

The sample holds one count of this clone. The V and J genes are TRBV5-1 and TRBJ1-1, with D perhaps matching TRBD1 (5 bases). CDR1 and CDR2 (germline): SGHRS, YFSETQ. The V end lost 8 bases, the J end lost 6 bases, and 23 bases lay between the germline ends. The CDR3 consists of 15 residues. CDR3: CARGDEEGQASEAFF. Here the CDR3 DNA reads TGCGCCAGGGGGGATGAAGAGGGGCAGGCTTCTGAAGCTTTCTTT.

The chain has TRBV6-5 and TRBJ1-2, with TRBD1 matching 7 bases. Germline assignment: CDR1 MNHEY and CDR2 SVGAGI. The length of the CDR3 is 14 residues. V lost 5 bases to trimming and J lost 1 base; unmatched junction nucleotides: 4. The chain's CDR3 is CASSPTGVNYGYTF. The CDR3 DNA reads TGTGCCAGCAGTCCTACAGGGGTTAACTATGGCTACACCTTC.

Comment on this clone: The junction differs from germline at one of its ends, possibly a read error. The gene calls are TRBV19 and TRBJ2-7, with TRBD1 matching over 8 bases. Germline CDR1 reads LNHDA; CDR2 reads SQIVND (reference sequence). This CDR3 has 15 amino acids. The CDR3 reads CASRIGAGGPYEQYF. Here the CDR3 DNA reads TGTGCCAGTAGGATAGGGGCAGGGGGCCCCTACGAGCAGTACTTC.